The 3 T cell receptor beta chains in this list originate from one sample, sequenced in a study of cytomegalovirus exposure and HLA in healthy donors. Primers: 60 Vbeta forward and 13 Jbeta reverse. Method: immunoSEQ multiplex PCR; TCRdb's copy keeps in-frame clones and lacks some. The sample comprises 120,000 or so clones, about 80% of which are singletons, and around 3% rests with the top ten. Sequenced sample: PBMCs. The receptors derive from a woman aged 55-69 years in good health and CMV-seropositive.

This chain's CDR3 is CASSSDSTYGYTF. The CDR3 nucleotides are TGTGCCAGCAGCTCCGACAGTACCTATGGCTACACCTTC. The chain recombines TRBV11-2 with TRBJ1-2, with D possibly being TRBD1 (5 bases). This CDR3 comprises 13 residues. Trimming took off 4 bases at V and 4 bases at J, with 10 bases between the two ends. Germline V lookup: CDR1 SGHAT, CDR2 FQNNGV. Complete variable domain (other parts from reference TRBV11-2 and TRBJ1-2): EAGVAQSPRYKIIEKRQSVAFWCNPISGHATLYWYQQILGQGPKLLIQFQNNGVVDDSQLPKDRFSAERLKGVDSTLKIQPAKLEDSAVYLCASSSDSTYGYTFGSGTRLTVV.

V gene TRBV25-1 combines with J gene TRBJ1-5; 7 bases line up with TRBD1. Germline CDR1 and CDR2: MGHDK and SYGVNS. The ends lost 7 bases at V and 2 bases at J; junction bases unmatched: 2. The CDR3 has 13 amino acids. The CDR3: CASKGAGNQPQHF. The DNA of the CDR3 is TGTGCCAGCAAGGGGGCGGGCAATCAGCCCCAGCATTTT.

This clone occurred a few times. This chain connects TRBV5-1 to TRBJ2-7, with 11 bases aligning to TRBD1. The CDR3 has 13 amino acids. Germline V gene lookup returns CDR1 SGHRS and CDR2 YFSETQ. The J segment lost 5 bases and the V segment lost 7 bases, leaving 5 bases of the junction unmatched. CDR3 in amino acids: CASSGTGGHEQYF. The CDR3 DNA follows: TGCGCCAGCTCCGGGACAGGGGGTCACGAGCAGTACTTC.